The entry below describes one T cell receptor beta chain. Produced via immunoSEQ multiplex PCR; TCRdb's table is partial and in-frame only. The table lists roughly 140,000 clones, approximately 90% of them singletons, with 3% to 3.5% in the top ten. Pooling covered second doses at about 4 or about 12 weeks. This CDR3 is 15 amino acids long. Losses at the gene ends were 6 bases for V and 2 bases for J; bases not matched to a gene: 5. The germline CDR1 and CDR2 sequences are MNHEY and SVGEGT. This entry belongs to a study of T cell responses to AZD1222 COVID-19 vaccine. The origin of this receptor is an adult who received the AZD1222 COVID-19 vaccine. The chain combines TRBV6-2 or TRBV6-3 with TRBJ2-3, with TRBD2 identical over 10 bases. The sample in question was peripheral blood, obtained 28 days after the second AZD1222 dose. CDR3 residues: CASSFSGGATDTQYF. DNA for the CDR3: TGTGCCAGCAGCTTCAGCGGGGGGGCCACAGATACGCAGTATTTT.